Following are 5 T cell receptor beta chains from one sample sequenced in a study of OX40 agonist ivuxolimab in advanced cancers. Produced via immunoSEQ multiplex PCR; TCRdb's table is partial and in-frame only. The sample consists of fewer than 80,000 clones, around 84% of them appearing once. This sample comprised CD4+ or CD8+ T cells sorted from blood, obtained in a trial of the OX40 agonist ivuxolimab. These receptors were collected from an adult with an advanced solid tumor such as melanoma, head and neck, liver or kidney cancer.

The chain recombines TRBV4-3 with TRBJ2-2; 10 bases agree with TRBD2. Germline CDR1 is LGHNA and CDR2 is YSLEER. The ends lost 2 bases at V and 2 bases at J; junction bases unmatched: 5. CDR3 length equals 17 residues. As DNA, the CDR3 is TGCGCCAGCAGCCAAAGCCTAGCGGGGGTTAACACCGGGGAGCTGTTTTTT. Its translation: CASSQSLAGVNTGELFF.

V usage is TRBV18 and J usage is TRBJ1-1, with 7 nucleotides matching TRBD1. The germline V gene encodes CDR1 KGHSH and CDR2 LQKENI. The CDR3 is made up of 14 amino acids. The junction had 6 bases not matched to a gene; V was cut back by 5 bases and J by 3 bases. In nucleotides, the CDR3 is TGTGCCAGCTCAGCCCGACAGGGAGACACTGAAGCTTTCTTT. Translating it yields CASSARQGDTEAFF.

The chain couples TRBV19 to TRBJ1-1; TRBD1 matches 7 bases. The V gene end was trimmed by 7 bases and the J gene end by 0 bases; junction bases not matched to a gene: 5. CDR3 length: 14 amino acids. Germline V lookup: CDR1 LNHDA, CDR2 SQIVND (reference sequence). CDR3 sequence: CASNWDSMNTEAFF. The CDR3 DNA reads TGTGCCAGTAACTGGGACAGCATGAACACTGAAGCTTTCTTT.

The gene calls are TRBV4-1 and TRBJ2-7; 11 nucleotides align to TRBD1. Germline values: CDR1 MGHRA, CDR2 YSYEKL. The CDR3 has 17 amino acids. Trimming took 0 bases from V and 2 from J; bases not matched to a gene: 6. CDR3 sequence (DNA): TGCGCCAGCAGCCAAGATCCGGGACAGGGGGTTCCCTACGAGCAGTACTTC. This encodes CASSQDPGQGVPYEQYF.

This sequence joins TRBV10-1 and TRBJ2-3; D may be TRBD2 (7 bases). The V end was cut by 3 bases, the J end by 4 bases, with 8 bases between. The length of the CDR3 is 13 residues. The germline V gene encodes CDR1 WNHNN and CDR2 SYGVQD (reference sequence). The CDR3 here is CASSEGGADTQYF. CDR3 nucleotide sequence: TGCGCCAGCAGTGAAGGGGGGGCAGATACGCAGTATTTT.